This TCR beta chain is drawn from a study of CD4 T cells in relation to SARS-CoV-2 and coronaviruses. V was cut by 0 bases and J by 6 bases, with 15 bases left in between. CDR1 is MGHRA, CDR2 YSYEKL, per germline. The CDR3 is 17 amino acids. Sequencing was performed with immunoSEQ multiplex PCR; in TCRdb, only in-frame clones are kept and a portion is missing. The sample carries around 31,000 clones, more than 70% recorded once. This clone has a handful of counts. Its antigen remains unidentified. Before the COVID-19 pandemic, during about 2011-2019, CD4+ T cells were taken from unexposed donors. The cells were cultured for about ten days before CD4+ T cells were isolated.

The chain links TRBV4-1 to TRBJ1-6; D is possibly TRBD1 (6 bases). The TCR originated in a human donor in good health. Source material: CD4+ T cells from PBMCs, cultured in vitro. CDR3: CASSQDEWGTPNSPLHF. The CDR3 nucleotides read TGCGCCAGCAGCCAAGATGAATGGGGGACACCTAATTCACCCCTCCACTTT.